In this sample, the clone carrying this T cell receptor beta chain turned up once. A much larger clone differs by one base, so this may be a read error. CDR3 length: 18 residues. Germline assignment: CDR1 SNHLY and CDR2 FYNNEI. RNA transcripts provided the source from which TCR beta CDR3 regions were amplified. The TCR CDR3 first-round RT-PCR relied on the HTBI primer set. TCRdb independently ran MiXCR on the multiplex PCR reads; one entry per CDR3 protein. The table lists fewer than 200,000 distinct CDR3 sequences, over 7.5% of them singletons. This specimen comes from a study of T cells in Graves' hyperthyroidism and ophthalmopathy. Study information: Peripheral blood was collected at initial diagnosis, before any treatment.

This sequence originates from a woman under 30 with Graves' hyperthyroidism that later progressed to Graves' ophthalmopathy. Sample: blood. J is TRBJ1-2 and V is TRBV2; D not certain. The DNA of the CDR3 is TGTTCCAGCAGTGAGAATGCCTACTTCTCCCCTTCTAACTATGGCTACACCTTC. This translates into CSSSENAYFSPSNYGYTF.